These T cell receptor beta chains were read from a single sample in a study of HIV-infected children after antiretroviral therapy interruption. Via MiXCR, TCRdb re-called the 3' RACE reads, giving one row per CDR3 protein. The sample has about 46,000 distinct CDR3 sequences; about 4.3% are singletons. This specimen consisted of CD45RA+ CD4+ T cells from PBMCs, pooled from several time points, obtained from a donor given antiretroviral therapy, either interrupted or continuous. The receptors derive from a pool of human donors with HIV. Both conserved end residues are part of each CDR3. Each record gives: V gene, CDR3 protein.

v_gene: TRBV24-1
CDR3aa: CATSDPANYGYTF

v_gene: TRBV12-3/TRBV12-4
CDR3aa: CASRGVSTYEQYF

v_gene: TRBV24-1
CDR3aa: CATSDLQLAGGSEQFF

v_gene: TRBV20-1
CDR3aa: CSARGGGRASPLHF

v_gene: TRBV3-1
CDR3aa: CASSLGHLNTEAFF

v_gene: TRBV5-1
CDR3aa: CASSVTGGASSYEQYF

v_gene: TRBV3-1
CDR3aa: CASSQELVNTEAFF

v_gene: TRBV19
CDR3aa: CASKSPGSDTGELFF

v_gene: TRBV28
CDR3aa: CASSPFRQDDGYTF

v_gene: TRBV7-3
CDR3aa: CASSFAGGPGEQYF

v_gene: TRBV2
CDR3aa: CASSEERGGELFF

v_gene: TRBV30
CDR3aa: CAWSVRGDTQYF

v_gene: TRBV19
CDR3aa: CASSLTGDEKLFF

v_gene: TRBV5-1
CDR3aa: CASSPQGQETTGELFF

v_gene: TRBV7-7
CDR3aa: CASSRAGRGGEQYF

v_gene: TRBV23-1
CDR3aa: CASSQSPNSNQPQHF

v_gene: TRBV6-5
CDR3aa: CASSAGQESYNEQFF

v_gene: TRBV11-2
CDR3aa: CASSLLRNLGNTIYF

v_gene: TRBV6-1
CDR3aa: CASSTDSPLHF

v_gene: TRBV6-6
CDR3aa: CASSYPRGGDRRGNTEAFF

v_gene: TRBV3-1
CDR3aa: CASSQDPGGSNEQFF

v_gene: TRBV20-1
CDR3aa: CSARLTVNTEAFF

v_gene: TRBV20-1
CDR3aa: CSAIRGFGTDTQYF

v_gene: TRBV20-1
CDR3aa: CSVSLGLGTYEQYF

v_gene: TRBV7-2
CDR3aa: CASSFYAAGGTEQFF

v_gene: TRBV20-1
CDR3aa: CSARDRRKQETQYF

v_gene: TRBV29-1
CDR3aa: CSGGGRQETQYF

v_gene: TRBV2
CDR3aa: CASSAGTPTYEQYF

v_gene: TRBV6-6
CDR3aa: CASSYSPTGEFSGANVLTF

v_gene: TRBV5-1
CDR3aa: CASSSERGALFNEQFF

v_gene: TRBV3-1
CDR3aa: CASSQDYARYGYTF

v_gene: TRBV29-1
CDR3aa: CSVEGASRNEQFF

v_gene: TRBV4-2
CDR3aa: CASSRQGVGDTQYF

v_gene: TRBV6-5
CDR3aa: CASGEGGEQYF

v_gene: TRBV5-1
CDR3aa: CASSLAEGLLSTEQFF

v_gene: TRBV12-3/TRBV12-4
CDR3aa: CASTKRGGGDTQYF

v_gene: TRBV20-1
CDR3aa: CSASFEEPTAKNIQYF

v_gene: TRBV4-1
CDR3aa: CASSQDPGTDQETQYF

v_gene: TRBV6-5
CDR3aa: CASSRTGEGGQPQHF

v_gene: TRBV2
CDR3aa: CASSKLSGDTEAFF

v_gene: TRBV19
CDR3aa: CASSIGGLADTQYF

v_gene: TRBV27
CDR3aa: CATWDRYNEQFF

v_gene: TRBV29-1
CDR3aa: CSGQVGGEQYF

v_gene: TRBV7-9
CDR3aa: CASSFGTGLTGELFF

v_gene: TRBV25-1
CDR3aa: CASSPPNGQGAYTIYF

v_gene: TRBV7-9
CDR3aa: CASSYPRDTSTDTQYF

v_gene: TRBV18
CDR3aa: CASSATGGNQPQHF

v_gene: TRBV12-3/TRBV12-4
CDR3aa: CASRVKGNQPQHF

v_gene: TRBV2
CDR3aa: CASSSQTVNTEAFF

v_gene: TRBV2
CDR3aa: CASVSPAGASYEQYF